A single sample gave rise to the 8 T cell receptor beta chains below, sequenced in a study of blood T cell repertoires in COVID-19. The protocol was immunoSEQ multiplex PCR, while the TCRdb copy is restricted to in-frame clones and leaves out a portion. The sample gives roughly 200,000 clones, over 70% of which show up once; around 25% is in the top ten. The sample consisted of peripheral blood. The receptors come from a man aged 40-55 years with acute or convalescent COVID-19.

V is TRBV6-1 and J is TRBJ1-2; D possibly corresponds to TRBD1 (6 bases). The CDR3 length is 13 residues. CDR1 and CDR2 from the germline V gene are MNHNS and SASEGT. The ends were cut back, 4 bases at V and 4 bases at J, with 10 bases in the middle. The CDR3 DNA reads as TGTGCCAGCAGTGGTGACAGGACCTATGGCTACACCTTC. Translating gives CASSGDRTYGYTF.

This sequence joins TRBV3-1 (or the pseudogene TRBV3-2) and TRBJ1-1; D remains unclear. Germline lookup yields CDR1 LGHDT and CDR2 YNNKEL (reference sequence). V lost 1 base to trimming and J lost 5 bases, with 8 bases between them. The CDR3 loop spans 13 amino acids. CDR3 protein: CASSQAGVTEAFF. Written as DNA, the CDR3 is TGTGCCAGCAGCCAAGCCGGGGTTACTGAAGCTTTCTTT.

The chain employs TRBV7-2 and TRBJ2-7, with D perhaps TRBD2 (6 bases). The CDR3 has 16 residues. Germline-derived CDR1 and CDR2 are SGHTA and FQGNSA. V lost 1 base, J lost 2 bases, and 15 bases lay in between. The CDR3 DNA is TGTGCCAGCAGCTTAGGAACGAGGGAGGCGACCTACGAGCAGTACTTC. Translation: CASSLGTREATYEQYF. The whole variable domain, remainder taken from reference TRBV7-2 and TRBJ2-7, is GAGVSQSPSNKVTEKGKDVELRCDPISGHTALYWYRQSLGQGLEFLIYFQGNSAPDKSGLPSDRFSAERTGGSVSTLTIQRTQQEDSAVYLCASSLGTREATYEQYFGPGTRLTVT.

The chain is built from TRBV5-6 and TRBJ2-7; no firm D call. V lost 4 bases and J 4 bases, leaving 12 bases between the germline ends. Germline V CDR1 and CDR2: SGHDT, YYEEEE. The CDR3 totals 13 residues. The CDR3 here is CASSPAGVYEQYF. The CDR3 DNA is TGTGCCAGCAGCCCCGCAGGCGTTTACGAGCAGTACTTC. Full variable domain (outside the CDR3, taken from reference TRBV5-6 and TRBJ2-7): DAGVTQSPTHLIKTRGQQVTLRCSPKSGHDTVSWYQQALGQGPQFIFQYYEEEERQRGNFPDRFSGHQFPNYSSELNVNALLLGDSALYLCASSPAGVYEQYFGPGTRLTVT.

This chain links TRBV9 with TRBJ1-1; D is undetermined. The germline V gene has CDR1 SGDLS and CDR2 YYNGEE. V was clipped by 1 base and J by 0 bases, with 4 bases between them. The CDR3 loop spans 13 amino acids. CDR3 loop: CASSVFLNTEAFF. The CDR3 DNA reads as TGTGCCAGCAGCGTATTCTTGAACACTGAAGCTTTCTTT. Full variable domain (remainder filled in from reference TRBV9 and TRBJ1-1): DSGVTQTPKHLITATGQRVTLRCSPRSGDLSVYWYQQSLDQGLQFLIQYYNGEERAKGNILERFSAQQFPDLHSELNLSSLELGDSALYFCASSVFLNTEAFFGQGTRLTVV.

The chain links TRBV5-1 to TRBJ1-2; D not certain. This CDR3 is built from 18 residues. Trimming took 1 base from V and 6 from J, leaving 25 bases between them. Germline V gene lookup returns CDR1 SGHRS and CDR2 YFSETQ. In DNA form, the CDR3 reads TGCGCCAGCAGCTTGAATAAGTATTCAGCCCCCGGGAGGGATGGCTACACCTTC. Its protein is CASSLNKYSAPGRDGYTF.

The chain joins TRBV2 to TRBJ1-6, with D possibly TRBD1 on 5 matching bases. Per germline, CDR1 SNHLY and CDR2 FYNNEI. V lost 8 bases, J lost 4 bases, and 18 bases lay in between. This CDR3 is built from 16 residues. The CDR3 spells CASLGGGGGYNSPLHF. The CDR3 DNA sequence: TGTGCCAGCCTTGGGGGGGGAGGCGGATATAATTCACCCCTCCACTTT. Supplemented by reference TRBV2 and TRBJ1-6, the full variable domain reads EPEVTQTPSHQVTQMGQEVILRCVPISNHLYFYWYRQILGQKVEFLVSFYNNEISEKSEIFDDQFSVERPDGSNFTLKIRSTKLEDSAMYFCASLGGGGGYNSPLHFGNGTRLTVT.

The J gene is TRBJ2-3, the V gene TRBV7-2, with D unresolved. CDR1 is SGHTA and CDR2 is FQGNSA in the germline V gene. The V end was cut by 2 bases, the J end by 4 bases, with 7 bases between. The CDR3 runs 13 residues. The DNA of the CDR3 is TGTGCCAGCAGCTTATCCACGGCAGATACGCAGTATTTT. This encodes CASSLSTADTQYF.